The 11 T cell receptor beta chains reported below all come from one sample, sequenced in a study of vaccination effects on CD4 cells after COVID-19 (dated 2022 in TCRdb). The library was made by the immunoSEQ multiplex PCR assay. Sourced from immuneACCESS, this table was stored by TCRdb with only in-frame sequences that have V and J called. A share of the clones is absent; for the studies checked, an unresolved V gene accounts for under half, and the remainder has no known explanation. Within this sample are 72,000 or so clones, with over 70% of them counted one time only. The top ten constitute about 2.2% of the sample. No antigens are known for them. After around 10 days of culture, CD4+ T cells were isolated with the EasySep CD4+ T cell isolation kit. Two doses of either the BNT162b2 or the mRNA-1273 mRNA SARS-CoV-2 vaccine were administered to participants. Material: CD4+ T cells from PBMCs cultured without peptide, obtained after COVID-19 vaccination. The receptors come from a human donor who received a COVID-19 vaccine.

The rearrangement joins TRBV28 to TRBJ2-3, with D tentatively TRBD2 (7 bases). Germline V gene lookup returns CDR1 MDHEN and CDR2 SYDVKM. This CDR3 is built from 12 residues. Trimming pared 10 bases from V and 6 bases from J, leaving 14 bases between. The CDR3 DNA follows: TGTGCCACCGAAGGGGGGGCGGATACGCAGTATTTT. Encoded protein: CATEGGADTQYF.

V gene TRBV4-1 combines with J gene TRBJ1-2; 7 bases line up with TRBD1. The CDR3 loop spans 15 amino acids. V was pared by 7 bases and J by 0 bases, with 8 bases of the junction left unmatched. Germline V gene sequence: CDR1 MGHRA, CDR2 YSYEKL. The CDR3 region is CASTPGGQANYGYTF. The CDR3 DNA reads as TGCGCCAGCACCCCAGGAGGACAGGCTAACTATGGCTACACCTTC.

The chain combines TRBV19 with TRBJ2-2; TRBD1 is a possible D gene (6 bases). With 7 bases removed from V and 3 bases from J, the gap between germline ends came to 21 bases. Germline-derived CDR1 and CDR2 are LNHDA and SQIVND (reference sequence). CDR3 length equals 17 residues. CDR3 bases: TGTGCCAGTACCCAGGTGGGGGCCGCTCGGGACACCGGGGAGCTGTTTTTT. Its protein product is CASTQVGAARDTGELFF.

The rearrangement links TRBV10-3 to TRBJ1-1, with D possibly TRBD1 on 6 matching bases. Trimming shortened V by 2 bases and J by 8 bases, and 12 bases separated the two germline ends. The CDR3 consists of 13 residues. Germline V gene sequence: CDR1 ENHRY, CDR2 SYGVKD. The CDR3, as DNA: TGTGCCATCAGTGAGCAGACCGGGACAGAAGCTTTCTTT. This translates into CAISEQTGTEAFF.

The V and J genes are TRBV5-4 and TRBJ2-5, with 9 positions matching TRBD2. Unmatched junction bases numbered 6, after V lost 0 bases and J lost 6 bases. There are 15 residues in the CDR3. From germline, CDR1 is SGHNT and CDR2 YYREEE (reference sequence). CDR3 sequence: CASSLGGGAKKTQYF. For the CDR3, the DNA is TGTGCCAGCAGCTTGGGCGGGGGGGCCAAAAAGACCCAGTACTTC.

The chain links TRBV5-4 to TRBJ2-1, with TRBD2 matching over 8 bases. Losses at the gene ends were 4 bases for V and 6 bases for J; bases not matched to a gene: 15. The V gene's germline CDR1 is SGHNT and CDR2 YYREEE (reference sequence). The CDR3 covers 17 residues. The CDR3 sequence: CASSPGLGAIWGNEQFF. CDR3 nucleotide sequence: TGTGCCAGCAGCCCGGGACTAGGCGCGATCTGGGGCAATGAGCAGTTCTTC. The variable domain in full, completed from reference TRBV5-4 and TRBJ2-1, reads ETGVTQSPTHLIKTRGQQVTLRCSSQSGHNTVSWYQQALGQGPQFIFQYYREEENGRGNFPPRFSGLQFPNYSSELNVNALELDDSALYLCASSPGLGAIWGNEQFFGPGTRLTVL.

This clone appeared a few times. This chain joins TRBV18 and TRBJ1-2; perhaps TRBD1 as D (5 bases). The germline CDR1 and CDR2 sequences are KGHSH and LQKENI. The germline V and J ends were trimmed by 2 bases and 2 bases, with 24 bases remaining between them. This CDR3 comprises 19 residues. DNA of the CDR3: TGTGCCAGCTCACCAGGTTCCGGGACCGCTGTCCGGGTGAACTATGGCTACACCTTC. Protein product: CASSPGSGTAVRVNYGYTF.

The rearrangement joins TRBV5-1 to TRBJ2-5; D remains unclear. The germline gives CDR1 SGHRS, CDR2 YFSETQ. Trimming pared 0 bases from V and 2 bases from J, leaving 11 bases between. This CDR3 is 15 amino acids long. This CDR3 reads CASSLVVGQQETQYF. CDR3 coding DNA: TGCGCCAGCAGCTTGGTTGTCGGGCAGCAAGAGACCCAGTACTTC.

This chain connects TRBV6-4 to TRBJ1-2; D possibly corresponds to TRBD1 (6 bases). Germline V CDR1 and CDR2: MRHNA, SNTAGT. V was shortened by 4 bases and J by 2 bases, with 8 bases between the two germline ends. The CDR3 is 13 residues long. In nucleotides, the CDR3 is TGTGCCAGCAGTGGGGGGCTGAACTATGGCTACACCTTC. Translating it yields CASSGGLNYGYTF.

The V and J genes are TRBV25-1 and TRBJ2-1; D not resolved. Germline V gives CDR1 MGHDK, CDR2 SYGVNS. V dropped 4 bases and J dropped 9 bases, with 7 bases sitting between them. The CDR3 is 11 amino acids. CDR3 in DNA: TGTGCCAGCAGTGTTAGAGCTGAGCAGTTCTTC. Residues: CASSVRAEQFF.

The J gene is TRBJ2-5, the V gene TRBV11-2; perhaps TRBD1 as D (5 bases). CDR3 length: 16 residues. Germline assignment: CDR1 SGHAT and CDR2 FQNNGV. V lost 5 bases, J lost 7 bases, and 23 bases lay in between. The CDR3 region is CASSRRVISKMGTQYF. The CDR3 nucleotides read TGTGCCAGCAGCCGCAGGGTGATCAGCAAGATGGGGACCCAGTACTTC.